The 2 T cell receptor beta chains given below trace back to one sample, sequenced in a study of blood T cell repertoires in COVID-19 (dated by TCRdb to 2020 to 2021). The receptor library was made with the immunoSEQ multiplex PCR assay. Sourced from immuneACCESS, this table was stored by TCRdb with only in-frame sequences that have V and J called. A share of the clones is absent; for the studies checked, an unresolved V gene accounts for under half, and the remainder has no known explanation. Across this sample there are about 270,000 clones, with roughly nine tenths seen only once. Together, the top ten hold less than 3% of the sample. The sample was PBMCs or T cells enriched from blood (not recorded which). The origin of the receptors is a woman between 45 and 60 years old who had recovered from COVID-19.

The CDR3 nucleotides read TGTGCCAGCAGTGGGGGACTAGCGGGGATTAGCACAGATACGCAGTATTTT. Its protein is CASSGGLAGISTDTQYF. The gene calls are TRBV2 and TRBJ2-3; 13 bases map to TRBD2. The CDR3 covers 17 residues. V lost 4 bases, J lost 0 bases, and 4 bases stayed unmatched. Germline CDR1 and CDR2: SNHLY and FYNNEI.

This rearrangement joins TRBV29-1 to TRBJ1-2; 8 nucleotides align to TRBD1. Germline V lookup: CDR1 SQVTM, CDR2 ANQGSEA. The CDR3 spans 12 residues. V shed 4 bases, J shed 5 bases, and the junction held 3 bases outside the gene matches. Here the CDR3 reads CSVAGTGYGYTF. The CDR3 DNA follows: TGCAGCGTTGCCGGGACAGGTTATGGCTACACCTTC.